The clone carrying this T cell receptor (beta chain) was seen at least ten times. The antigen is not known. This specimen belongs to a study of T cells in Graves' hyperthyroidism and ophthalmopathy. Notes on the study in general: Among clonotypes expanded in thyroid above 0.001, most were also found in blood.

It was RNA transcripts that yielded the amplified TCR beta CDR3 regions. Using the HTBI primer set, a first-round RT-PCR was run on the TCR CDR3. TCRdb analysed the multiplex PCR reads with MiXCR anew, one entry per CDR3 protein. The sample carries about 250,000 distinct CDR3 sequences, more than 20% recorded once. Patients with uncontrolled infections, other autoimmune diseases, pregnancy or lactation were excluded. Each diagnosis drew on symptoms, thyroxine, TRAb, thyroid ultrasound and orbital computed tomography findings. Source material: blood. The receptor was derived from a woman in her forties with Graves' ophthalmopathy.

The CDR3 nucleotides read TGTGCCAGCATAGGGAACACCGGGGAGCTGTTTTTT. This gives the protein CASIGNTGELFF. This chain joins TRBV28 and TRBJ2-2, with unresolved D. V lost 7 bases and J lost 1, with 4 bases in between. CDR1 and CDR2 from the germline V gene are MDHEN and SYDVKM. The CDR3 runs 12 residues.